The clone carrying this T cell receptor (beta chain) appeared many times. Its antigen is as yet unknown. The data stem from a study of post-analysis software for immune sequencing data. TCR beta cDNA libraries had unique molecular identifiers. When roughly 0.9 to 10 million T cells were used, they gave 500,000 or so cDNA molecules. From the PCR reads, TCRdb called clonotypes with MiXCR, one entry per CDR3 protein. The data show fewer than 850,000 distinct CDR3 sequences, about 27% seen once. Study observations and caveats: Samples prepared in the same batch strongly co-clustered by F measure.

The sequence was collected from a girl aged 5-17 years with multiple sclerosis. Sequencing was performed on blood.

The CDR3 protein is CASSPNLVYEQYF. Written as DNA, the CDR3 is TGCGCCAGCAGCCCTAACCTAGTCTACGAGCAGTACTTC. The chain recombines TRBV4-1 with TRBJ2-7; D unclear. V gave up 4 bases and J gave up 3 bases, with 10 bases separating them. This CDR3 comprises 13 residues. Germline lookup yields CDR1 MGHRA and CDR2 YSYEKL.